One T cell receptor (beta chain) is described in this entry. Its target is unknown. A much larger clone is a single base away; this may be a read error. A second PCR, run for about 7 to 11 cycles, used a sample-barcoded 5' primer plus a J-beta primer mix. TCRdb called the 5' RACE reads again in MiXCR, with one record for every CDR3 protein. The table has 780,000 or so distinct CDR3 sequences, 53% seen once. The sample comes from a study of blood T cells in healthy people across ages. Study-level results: Comparison with aged donors showed that long-lived donors had more naive CD4+ cells and higher diversity.

The germline CDR1 and CDR2 sequences are WNHNN and SYGVQD (reference sequence). Trimming shortened V by 4 bases and J by 1 base, and 10 bases separated the two germline ends. CDR3 size: 14 residues. The sequence was obtained from an elderly man in good health. The sample taken for sequencing was blood. The chain joins TRBV10-1 to TRBJ1-1, with D unclear. The CDR3 loop reads CASSAGLGNTEAFF. CDR3 sequence (DNA): TGCGCCAGCAGTGCGGGGTTGGGGAACACTGAAGCTTTCTTT.